Shown below are 23 T cell receptor beta chains from a single sample sequenced in a study of cytomegalovirus exposure and HLA in healthy donors (dated by TCRdb to 2016 to 2017). The method was the immunoSEQ multiplex PCR assay. A mixture of 60 forward primers for TCR Vbeta segments and 13 reverse primers for TCR Jbeta segments was used in the multiplex PCR. The clones in this table, taken by TCRdb from immuneACCESS, are in-frame only. Not every clone is retained; where verified, under half of the shortfall comes from an unresolved V gene, and the cause of the rest is unknown. For this sample the table gives tens of thousands of clones, of which around 74% were detected only once. The ten largest clones add up to approximately 5.4% of the sample. Sequenced sample: PBMCs. The receptor source for this set is a male donor in good health and CMV-seropositive.

The chain joins TRBV19 to TRBJ2-7, with D tentatively TRBD1 (6 bases). This CDR3 is 15 amino acids long. CDR1 LNHDA and CDR2 SQIVND come from the germline V gene (reference sequence). Trimming left V 4 bases short and J 3 bases short, with 16 bases between. The CDR3 is CASSNPPGQIYEQYF. In DNA, the CDR3 is TGTGCCAGTAGTAACCCACCGGGACAAATCTACGAGCAGTACTTC.

This clone was picked up a small number of times. The V gene is TRBV9, the J gene TRBJ2-5; possible D gene TRBD1, 6 bases. Germline V gene data show CDR1 as SGDLS and CDR2 as YYNGEE. CDR3 length equals 14 residues. V lost 1 base and J 4 bases, leaving 11 bases between the germline ends. The CDR3 DNA reads as TGTGCCAGCAGCGTAATGGACAGTCCAGAGACCCAGTACTTC. Protein product: CASSVMDSPETQYF.

The chain has TRBV19 and TRBJ2-3, with TRBD2 matching 7 bases. The J segment lost 5 bases and the V segment lost 5 bases, leaving 7 bases of the junction unmatched. The V gene's germline CDR1 is LNHDA and CDR2 SQIVND (reference sequence). This CDR3 is built from 14 residues. CDR3 bases: TGTGCCAGTAGTCGGGGGGAGTGGCGAGATACGCAGTATTTT. Its protein product is CASSRGEWRDTQYF.

The chain has TRBV4-3 and TRBJ2-5; 9 nucleotides agree with TRBD2. Germline V gives CDR1 LGHNA, CDR2 YSLEER. CDR3 length: 18 amino acids. V shed 0 bases, J shed 7 bases, and the junction held 15 bases outside the gene matches. The CDR3 is CASSQDRVEAGGRGTQYF. CDR3 DNA sequence: TGCGCCAGCAGCCAAGATCGTGTAGAAGCGGGGGGCCGGGGGACCCAGTACTTC.

The genes are TRBV29-1 and TRBJ2-2; possibly TRBD1 for D (5 bases). V lost 6 bases and J lost 6, with 14 bases in between. The germline V gene has CDR1 SQVTM and CDR2 ANQGSEA. The CDR3 spans 13 residues. CDR3 nucleotides: TGCAGCGTCTCGGTGGGGCTGTCCGGGGAGCTGTTTTTT. It encodes CSVSVGLSGELFF.

This clone turned up a few times. J is TRBJ2-7 and V is TRBV5-5; the match to TRBD1 covers 7 bases. Germline-derived CDR1 and CDR2 are SGHKS and YYEKEE (reference sequence). The CDR3 extends over 16 amino acids. V was pared by 1 base and J by 3 bases, with 10 bases of the junction left unmatched. This CDR3 is CASSLHRGILSYEQYF. Here the CDR3 DNA reads TGTGCCAGCAGCTTGCACAGGGGCATCCTGAGCTACGAGCAGTACTTC.

V and J are TRBV7-2 and TRBJ1-2; D is unclear. The CDR3 has 16 amino acids. Trimming took 5 bases from V and 0 from J, leaving 16 bases between them. Germline V gene lookup returns CDR1 SGHTA and CDR2 FQGNSA. The DNA for the CDR3 is TGTGCCAGCAGCCAGTACCCGGGATCATCTAACTATGGCTACACCTTC. This gives the protein CASSQYPGSSNYGYTF.

This clone was seen only a few times. CDR3 bases: TGTGCCAGCAGCTTCGCGAGGGGGAACTCTGGAAACACCATATATTTT. It specifies CASSFARGNSGNTIYF. The chain recombines TRBV5-4 with TRBJ1-3; D is possibly TRBD1 (6 bases). Between the trimmed V and J ends, which lost 2 bases and 0 bases, there was a span of 12 bases. Germline V CDR1 and CDR2: SGHNT, YYREEE (reference sequence). This CDR3 has 16 amino acids.

The rearrangement links TRBV5-8 to TRBJ1-4, with TRBD1 matching 8 bases. The junction had 5 bases not matched to a gene; V was cut back by 5 bases and J by 5 bases. The CDR3 runs 14 residues. Germline assignment: CDR1 SGHTS and CDR2 YDEGEE. CDR3 region: CASSYGTGNEKLFF. The CDR3 DNA sequence: TGTGCCAGCAGTTACGGGACAGGAAATGAAAAACTGTTTTTT.

The chain carries TRBV28 and TRBJ1-2; tentatively, D is TRBD1 (5 bases). The germline V gene encodes CDR1 MDHEN and CDR2 SYDVKM. The germline V and J ends were trimmed by 6 bases and 0 bases, with 5 bases remaining between them. The CDR3 spans 12 residues. The CDR3 nucleotides read TGTGCCAGCAGACAGGCTAACTATGGCTACACCTTC. Its protein is CASRQANYGYTF.

This clone was found a few times. This sequence joins TRBV7-2 and TRBJ2-7; 10 bases agree with TRBD2. Losses at the gene ends were 1 base for V and 3 bases for J; bases not matched to a gene: 12. Germline V gene data show CDR1 as SGHTA and CDR2 as FQGNSA. The CDR3 spans 18 residues. CDR3: CASSLVRTTTSGFYEQYF. The CDR3 DNA follows: TGTGCCAGCAGCTTAGTAAGGACCACGACTAGCGGGTTCTACGAGCAGTACTTC.

CDR3 residues: CASSQDTRGLSGANVLTF. The DNA for the CDR3 is TGCGCCAGCAGCCAAGATACAAGAGGGCTCTCGGGGGCCAACGTCCTGACTTTC. This sequence joins TRBV4-1 and TRBJ2-6; possible D gene TRBD2, 5 bases. V was clipped by 0 bases and J by 4 bases, with 16 bases between them. Germline CDR1 is MGHRA and CDR2 is YSYEKL. The CDR3 is 18 residues long.

The chain uses TRBV28 and TRBJ1-2; the D is unclear. This CDR3 has 15 amino acids. Trimming took off 3 bases at V and 2 bases at J, with 13 bases between the two ends. Germline V CDR1 and CDR2: MDHEN, SYDVKM. CDR3 coding DNA: TGTGCCAGCAGTTTGGCTTTTACAGCCAACTATGGCTACACCTTC. It yields the protein CASSLAFTANYGYTF.

V gene TRBV6-5 combines with J gene TRBJ2-5; TRBD1 matches 10 bases. Germline trimming cut 6 bases from V and 6 bases from J; bases unmatched to any gene: 10. Germline loops: CDR1 MNHEY, CDR2 SVGAGI. The CDR3 runs 15 residues. For the CDR3, the DNA is TGTGCCAGCAGCCGGGACAGGGGAATGGTACAGACCCAGTACTTC. The encoded protein is CASSRDRGMVQTQYF.

The CDR3 spells CASSLNYRRDPQHF. CDR3 nucleotides: TGTGCCAGCAGTTTGAACTATAGGAGGGACCCCCAGCATTTT. The chain employs TRBV28 and TRBJ1-5; possibly TRBD1 for D (5 bases). This CDR3 is 14 amino acids long. Germline lookup yields CDR1 MDHEN and CDR2 SYDVKM. The germline V and J ends were trimmed by 3 bases and 10 bases, with 16 bases remaining between them.

The chain couples TRBV9 to TRBJ2-7; possible D gene TRBD1, 6 bases. CDR1 SGDLS and CDR2 YYNGEE come from the germline V gene. V was trimmed by 2 bases and J by 0 bases, leaving 9 bases between them. The CDR3 runs to 14 residues. The CDR3 coding sequence is TGTGCCAGCAGCGTTGGACAGAGCTCCTACGAGCAGTACTTC. Translation gives CASSVGQSSYEQYF.

This sequence joins TRBV27 and TRBJ2-3, with D possibly being TRBD1 (7 bases). The CDR3 contains 16 residues. CDR1 is MNHEY, CDR2 SMNVEV, per germline (reference sequence). V shed 0 bases and J shed 2 bases, with 12 bases lying between them. The CDR3 bases are TGTGCCAGCAGTTTATCGACCAGGGGGGACACAGATACGCAGTATTTT. As protein: CASSLSTRGDTDTQYF.

V is TRBV6-1 and J is TRBJ1-1; TRBD1 matches 7 bases. From germline, CDR1 is MNHNS and CDR2 SASEGT. Unmatched junction bases numbered 8, after V lost 3 bases and J lost 10 bases. This CDR3 spans 13 amino acids. The CDR3: CASSDFKGARAFF. CDR3 bases: TGTGCCAGCAGTGATTTTAAGGGGGCTCGAGCTTTCTTT.

The chain carries TRBV6-5 and TRBJ1-6; 8 nucleotides agree with TRBD1. V shed 4 bases and J 2 bases; nucleotides not matched to a gene: 1. In germline, CDR1 is MNHEY, CDR2 SVGAGI. This CDR3 spans 15 amino acids. The CDR3 DNA follows: TGTGCCAGCAGTTCAGGGGGCGCCTATAATTCACCCCTCCACTTT. Residues: CASSSGGAYNSPLHF.

DNA for the CDR3: TGTGCCAGCAGCTTATGGCAGGGTCAAGAGACCCAGTACTTC. Encoded protein: CASSLWQGQETQYF. The rearrangement links TRBV7-2 to TRBJ2-5, with a weak D call TRBD1 (5 bases). Germline CDR1 and CDR2: SGHTA and FQGNSA. The CDR3 runs 14 residues. Trimming left V 2 bases short and J 2 bases short, with 9 bases between.

In its sample, this clone was seen once. This sequence joins TRBV21-1 and TRBJ2-5; the DNA was not compared with TRBD2, the D call given in the table. TRBV21-1 is a recognized pseudogene. The CDR3 has 20 residues. The CDR3 loop is CASSSPPAEEVSENQETQYF. DNA of the CDR3: TGTGCCAGCAGCTCTCCCCCCGCGGAGGAGGTTTCTGAGAACCAAGAGACCCAGTACTTC.

The chain has TRBV27 and TRBJ2-3, with 14 bases that match TRBD2. V lost 6 bases to trimming and J lost 6 bases; unmatched junction nucleotides: 5. In germline, CDR1 is MNHEY, CDR2 SMNVEV (reference sequence). This CDR3 contains 15 residues. The DNA for the CDR3 is TGTGCCAGCAGCATTGGGACTAGCGGGGGCGATACGCAGTATTTT. Its protein product is CASSIGTSGGDTQYF.

This clone has only a few counts. The chain recombines TRBV6-1 with TRBJ1-5; TRBD1 matches at 7 bases. The V segment lost 7 bases and the J segment 2 bases; nucleotides outside the gene matches: 5. This CDR3 is built from 14 residues. Germline CDR1 reads MNHNS; CDR2 reads SASEGT. CDR3 in DNA: TGTGCCAGCACCGGACAGGCGCGCAATCAGCCCCAGCATTTT. Its protein is CASTGQARNQPQHF.